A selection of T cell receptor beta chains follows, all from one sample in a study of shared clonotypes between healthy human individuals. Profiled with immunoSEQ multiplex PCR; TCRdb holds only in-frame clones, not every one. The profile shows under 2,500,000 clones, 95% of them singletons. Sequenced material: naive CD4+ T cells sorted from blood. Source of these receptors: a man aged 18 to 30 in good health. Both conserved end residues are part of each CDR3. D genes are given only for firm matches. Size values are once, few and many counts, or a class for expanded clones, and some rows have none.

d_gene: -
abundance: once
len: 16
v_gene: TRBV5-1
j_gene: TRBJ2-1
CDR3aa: CASSLAAYTSYNEQFF
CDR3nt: TGCGCCAGCAGCTTGGCCGCCTATACATCCTACAATGAGCAGTTCTTC

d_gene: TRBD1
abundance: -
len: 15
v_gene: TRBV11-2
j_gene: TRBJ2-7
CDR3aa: CASSFIGTVGYEQYF
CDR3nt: TGTGCCAGCAGCTTCATCGGGACAGTGGGCTACGAGCAGTACTTC

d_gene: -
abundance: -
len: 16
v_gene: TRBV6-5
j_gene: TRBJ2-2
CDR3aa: CASSYSAGYPLGELFF
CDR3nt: TGTGCCAGCAGTTACTCTGCAGGGTATCCGCTCGGGGAGCTGTTTTTT

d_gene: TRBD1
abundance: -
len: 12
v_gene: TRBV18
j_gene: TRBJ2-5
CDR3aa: CASSPDRVTQYF
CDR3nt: TGTGCCAGCTCACCAGACAGGGTGACCCAGTACTTC

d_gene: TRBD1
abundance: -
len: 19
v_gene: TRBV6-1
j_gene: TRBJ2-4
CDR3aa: CASSEEQGQGKATKNIQYF
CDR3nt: TGTGCCAGCAGTGAAGAACAGGGACAGGGGAAGGCGACCAAAAACATTCAGTACTTC

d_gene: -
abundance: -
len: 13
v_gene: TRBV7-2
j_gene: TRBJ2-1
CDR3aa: CASSLGRYNEQFF
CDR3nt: TGTGCCAGCAGCTTAGGCAGATACAATGAGCAGTTCTTC

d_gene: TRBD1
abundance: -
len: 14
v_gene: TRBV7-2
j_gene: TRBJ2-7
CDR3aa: CASSFDRGAYEQYF
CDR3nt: TGTGCCAGCAGCTTTGACAGGGGAGCCTACGAGCAGTACTTC

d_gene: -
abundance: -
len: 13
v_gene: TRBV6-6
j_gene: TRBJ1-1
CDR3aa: CASSGGQNTEAFF
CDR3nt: TGTGCCAGCAGTGGGGGGCAGAACACTGAAGCTTTCTTT

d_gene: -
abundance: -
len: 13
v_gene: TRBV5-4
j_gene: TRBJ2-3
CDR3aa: CASSPTSTDTQYF
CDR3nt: TGTGCCAGCAGTCCGACTAGCACAGATACGCAGTATTTT

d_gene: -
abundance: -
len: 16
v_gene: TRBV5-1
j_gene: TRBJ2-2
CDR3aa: CASSLAKGANTGELFF
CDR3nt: TGCGCCAGCAGCTTGGCCAAGGGAGCGAACACCGGGGAGCTGTTTTTT

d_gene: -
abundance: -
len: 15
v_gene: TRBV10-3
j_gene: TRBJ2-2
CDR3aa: CAISAQVSYTGELFF
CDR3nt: TGTGCCATCAGTGCCCAGGTTTCCTACACCGGGGAGCTGTTTTTT

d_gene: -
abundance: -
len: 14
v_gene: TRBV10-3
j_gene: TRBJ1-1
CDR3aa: CAISPWGENTEAFF
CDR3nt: TGTGCCATCAGCCCTTGGGGAGAGAACACTGAAGCTTTCTTT

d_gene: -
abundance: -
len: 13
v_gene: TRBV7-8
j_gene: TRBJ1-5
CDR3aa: CASSLGRDQPQHF
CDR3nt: TGTGCCAGCAGCTTAGGGCGCGATCAGCCCCAGCATTTT

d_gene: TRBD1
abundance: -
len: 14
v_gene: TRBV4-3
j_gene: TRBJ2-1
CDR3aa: CASRSLQGNNEQFF
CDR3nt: TGCGCCAGCAGATCCCTACAGGGGAACAATGAGCAGTTCTTC

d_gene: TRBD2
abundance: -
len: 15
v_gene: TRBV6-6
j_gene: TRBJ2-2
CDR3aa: CASSFVAGGTGELFF
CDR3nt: TGTGCCAGCAGTTTCGTAGCGGGGGGCACCGGGGAGCTGTTTTTT

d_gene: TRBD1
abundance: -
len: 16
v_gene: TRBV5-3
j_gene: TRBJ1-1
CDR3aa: CARSYRGRVVNTEAFF
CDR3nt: TGTGCCAGAAGCTACAGGGGGCGGGTAGTGAACACTGAAGCTTTCTTT

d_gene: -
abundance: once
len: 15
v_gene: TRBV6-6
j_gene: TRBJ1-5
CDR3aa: CASSLDSSWNQPQHF
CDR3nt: TGTGCCAGCAGTTTAGACAGTAGCTGGAATCAGCCCCAGCATTTT

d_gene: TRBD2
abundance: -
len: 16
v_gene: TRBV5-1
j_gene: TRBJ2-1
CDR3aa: CASSPSGRSTLNEQFF
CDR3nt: TGCGCCAGCAGCCCGAGCGGGAGGAGCACACTCAATGAGCAGTTCTTC